One sample yielded the 32 T cell receptor beta chains listed below, sequenced in a study of CXCR3-negative and CXCR3-positive naive CD8 T cells. The authors made the TRB cDNA libraries by 5' RACE using UMI labels. TCRdb re-called the 5' RACE reads and catalogs CDR3 proteins one per entry, DNA excluded. This listing includes about 130,000 distinct CDR3 sequences. Specimen: naive CXCR3- CD8+ T cells from blood. Subset in this sample: CD45RO-CCR7+CD27+CD95- naive CD8+ T cells lacking CXCR3 (TNR3-). These receptor sequences come from a human donor in good health. Some clones in this sample may be carry-over from other donors' samples.

V usage is TRBV28 and J usage is TRBJ2-7; there is no DNA to check the TCRdb D call of TRBD1. This CDR3 spans 13 amino acids. Per germline, CDR1 MDHEN and CDR2 SYDVKM. The chain's CDR3 is CASNLRDPYEQYF.

The V and J genes are TRBV2 and TRBJ1-1; TCRdb returns TRBD1, unconfirmable since there is no DNA. The length of the CDR3 is 14 residues. The germline V gene has CDR1 SNHLY and CDR2 FYNNEI. CDR3 amino acids: CATVSGIPNTEAFF.

The chain has TRBV7-2 and TRBJ1-2; there is no DNA to check the TCRdb D call of TRBD1. Germline V gene lookup returns CDR1 SGHTA and CDR2 FQGNSA. This CDR3 contains 14 residues. The CDR3 sequence is CASSSDRGTYGYTF.

V usage is TRBV4-1 and J usage is TRBJ1-1; as DNA is missing, the TRBD1 call by TCRdb cannot be tested. CDR3 length equals 16 residues. The V gene's germline CDR1 is MGHRA and CDR2 YSYEKL. The CDR3 here is CASSQDTWDRATEAFF.

The chain uses TRBV7-9 and TRBJ2-3. Germline V gene data show CDR1 as SEHNR and CDR2 as FQNEAQ (reference sequence). The CDR3 covers 15 residues. CDR3 sequence: CASTRGVDGTDTQYF.

The chain carries TRBV12-3 or TRBV12-4 and TRBJ2-3; TCRdb's assignment of TRBD2 cannot be checked, as there is no DNA. The CDR3 has 16 amino acids. The CDR3 loop is CASSSLLAGGEDTQYF.

J is TRBJ2-7 and V is TRBV7-9; the TRBD1 assignment by TCRdb is unverifiable without DNA. There are 14 residues in the CDR3. Germline-derived CDR1 and CDR2 are SEHNR and FQNEAQ (reference sequence). This chain's CDR3 is CASSYGTPNYEQYF.

This chain links TRBV3-1 with TRBJ2-1; TCRdb's assignment of TRBD1 cannot be checked, as there is no DNA. The germline V gene has CDR1 LGHDT and CDR2 YNNKEL (reference sequence). This CDR3 is 17 amino acids long. The CDR3 spells CASSQGESGRGNNEQFF.

The chain carries TRBV6-5 and TRBJ1-2; TCRdb designates TRBD1, a call that cannot be tested without DNA. CDR3 length equals 13 residues. The germline V gene encodes CDR1 MNHEY and CDR2 SVGAGI. The CDR3 reads CASRRTGNYGYTF.

The chain couples TRBV7-9 to TRBJ2-7. This CDR3 is 13 amino acids long. Germline CDR1 and CDR2: SEHNR and FQNEAQ (reference sequence). The CDR3 sequence: CASSFREVDEQYF.

The V gene is TRBV29-1, the J gene TRBJ2-3; TCRdb picks TRBD1, but there is no DNA to check that call. Germline-derived CDR1 and CDR2 are SQVTM and ANQGSEA. This CDR3 contains 16 residues. This CDR3 reads CSVELGDRGSTDTQYF.

The V call is TRBV12-3 or TRBV12-4, the J call TRBJ2-5; checking the TCRdb D call of TRBD2 is not possible without DNA. The CDR3 is 16 amino acids. CDR3 sequence reads: CASSLSSGGGQETQYF.

CDR3 protein: CATSDSPGTGNEQYF. The chain employs TRBV24-1 and TRBJ2-7; absent DNA, TCRdb's TRBD1 call cannot be checked. This CDR3 spans 15 amino acids. CDR1 is KGHDR, CDR2 SFDVKD, per germline.

V is TRBV15 and J is TRBJ1-1; TCRdb reports TRBD1, a call that lacks DNA to check it against. The CDR3 spans 16 residues. Germline CDR1 LNHNV, CDR2 YYDKDF (reference sequence). The CDR3 spells CATSARDRGMNTEAFF.

J is TRBJ2-1 and V is TRBV25-1. Germline loops: CDR1 MGHDK, CDR2 SYGVNS. This CDR3 contains 16 residues. The CDR3 sequence is CASEIHGYSSYNEQFF.

V gene TRBV29-1 combines with J gene TRBJ2-3; TCRdb gives TRBD1 as the D gene, but with no DNA this cannot be confirmed. Germline V lookup: CDR1 SQVTM, CDR2 ANQGSEA. This CDR3 is 14 amino acids long. This CDR3 reads CSVGFGGATDTQYF.

The CDR3: CASSPGLAVPQETQYF. The chain has TRBV7-3 and TRBJ2-5; as DNA is missing, the TRBD2 call by TCRdb cannot be tested. Germline-derived CDR1 and CDR2 are SGHTA and FQGTGA. CDR3 length equals 16 residues.

The V gene is TRBV9, the J gene TRBJ2-7; TCRdb names TRBD2, which stays unverified in the absence of DNA. From germline, CDR1 is SGDLS and CDR2 YYNGEE. The CDR3 covers 14 residues. The CDR3 reads CASSAGGALYEQYF.

The genes are TRBV6-6 and TRBJ1-4. The CDR3 contains 13 residues. Per the germline V gene, CDR1 is MNHNY and CDR2 is SVGAGI (reference sequence). This chain's CDR3 is CASSSPGLEKLFF.

The chain links TRBV6-2 or TRBV6-3 to TRBJ1-5; with no DNA, the TCRdb D assignment of TRBD1 cannot be verified. The CDR3 is made up of 13 amino acids. Per germline, CDR1 MNHEY and CDR2 SVGEGT. The CDR3 spells CASSYGGLQPQHF.

The chain combines TRBV7-9 with TRBJ2-3. The CDR3 loop spans 12 amino acids. The V gene's germline CDR1 is SEHNR and CDR2 FQNEAQ (reference sequence). This CDR3 reads CASSLEWQDAYF.

The CDR3 protein is CASSQDGDVYNEQFF. This chain connects TRBV4-3 to TRBJ2-1; no DNA is available, so the TRBD1 call from TCRdb remains unchecked. Germline V gives CDR1 LGHNA, CDR2 YSLEER. The CDR3 is 15 residues long.

V and J are TRBV15 and TRBJ2-3; the TRBD1 assignment by TCRdb is unverifiable without DNA. Germline V lookup: CDR1 LNHNV, CDR2 YYDKDF (reference sequence). This CDR3 comprises 17 residues. CDR3 sequence reads: CATSSRSGGSGTDTQYF.

The CDR3 is CASSDRGYSSYNEQFF. The chain combines TRBV2 with TRBJ2-1; as DNA is missing, the TRBD1 call by TCRdb cannot be tested. The germline V gene encodes CDR1 SNHLY and CDR2 FYNNEI. The CDR3 is made up of 16 amino acids.

The chain carries TRBV7-3 and TRBJ2-1; TCRdb outputs TRBD1, but without DNA this stays unchecked. Germline-derived CDR1 and CDR2 are SGHTA and FQGTGA. CDR3 length: 14 amino acids. The CDR3 loop reads CASSPGGAYNEQFF.

The chain joins TRBV14 to TRBJ2-2. Germline assignment: CDR1 SGHDN and CDR2 FVKESK. This CDR3 comprises 15 residues. CDR3 residues: CASSSPKEVPGELFF.

The chain recombines TRBV4-1 with TRBJ2-2; TCRdb's D call of TRBD1 is untestable without DNA. The CDR3 extends over 16 amino acids. CDR1 is MGHRA and CDR2 is YSYEKL in the germline V gene. CDR3 protein: CASSPRQGANTGELFF.

The chain recombines TRBV6-2 or TRBV6-3 with TRBJ1-1; TCRdb outputs TRBD1, but without DNA this stays unchecked. CDR1 MNHEY and CDR2 SVGEGT come from the germline V gene. There are 14 residues in the CDR3. The CDR3 reads CASRFRGTNTEAFF.

The chain couples TRBV28 to TRBJ1-6; the D call of TRBD1 rests on TCRdb alone, since no DNA is present to check it. The CDR3 covers 15 residues. The V gene's germline CDR1 is MDHEN and CDR2 SYDVKM. CDR3 amino acids: CASSFLHREDSPLHF.

The chain combines TRBV29-1 with TRBJ2-5; the TRBD1 assignment by TCRdb is unverifiable without DNA. The germline CDR1 and CDR2 sequences are SQVTM and ANQGSEA. The CDR3 length is 14 residues. The CDR3 loop is CSVPGTGDVETQYF.

The rearrangement uses TRBV29-1 and TRBJ2-7. Looked up from germline, CDR1 is SQVTM and CDR2 is ANQGSEA. CDR3 length: 12 amino acids. CDR3 residues: CSVEDARREQYF.

This chain joins TRBV21-1 and TRBJ2-1; TCRdb selects TRBD1, and the lack of DNA leaves this call unchecked. TRBV21-1 is flagged as a pseudogene. This CDR3 has 16 residues. The CDR3 reads CASSKIPDRAGDEQFF.